This T cell receptor (beta chain) was sequenced for a study of cytomegalovirus exposure and HLA in healthy donors. This clone was observed a single time. CDR3 length equals 15 residues. Looked up from germline, CDR1 is GTSNPN and CDR2 is SVGIG (reference sequence). V shed 2 bases and J 4 bases; nucleotides not matched to a gene: 4. Using immunoSEQ multiplex PCR, the repertoire was profiled, and TCRdb retains in-frame clones only, with some absent. This sample has around 130,000 clones; 85% to 90% occur once, and the top ten carry approximately 1.5%. The chain employs TRBV30 and TRBJ2-2; TRBD2 agrees at 10 bases. The sample comprised PBMCs. This clonotype was obtained from a man aged 25 to 40 in good health and CMV-seronegative. Here the CDR3 DNA reads TGTGCCTGGAGTTTAGCGGGAGGTATCACCGGGGAGCTGTTTTTT. It is translated as CAWSLAGGITGELFF.